These 23 T cell receptor beta chains were all obtained from the same sample, sequenced in a study of T cell repertoires in cytomegalovirus infection. TCRdb called the reads again in MiXCR, with one record for every CDR3 protein. The sample contains approximately 180,000 distinct CDR3 sequences, 8% to 10% of which appear only once. Material for sequencing was PBMCs. Receptor source: a human donor in good health (CMV status not recorded). Some clones in this sample may be carry-over from other donors' samples.

This sequence joins TRBV15 and TRBJ2-1; D may be TRBD2 (7 bases). The CDR3 has 17 amino acids. Germline V gene sequence: CDR1 LNHNV, CDR2 YYDKDF (reference sequence). Trimming took 0 bases from V and 8 from J, leaving 20 bases between them. CDR3 coding DNA: TGTGCCACCAGCAGAGATCTTAGGAGGGGGGGTGGACATGAGCAGTTCTTC. This translates into CATSRDLRRGGGHEQFF.

This clonotype was recorded at least ten times. This chain joins TRBV11-3 and TRBJ2-3; maybe TRBD2 (5 bases). The CDR3 runs 14 residues. In germline, CDR1 is SGHNT, CDR2 YENEEA. Trimming shortened V by 2 bases and J by 2 bases, and 8 bases separated the two germline ends. The CDR3 bases are TGTGCCAGCAGCTTAATCGGGGTCACAGATACGCAGTATTTT. Its translation is CASSLIGVTDTQYF.

This clonotype was observed a few times. The V call is TRBV28, the J call TRBJ1-6; D gene ambiguous. CDR3 length: 14 residues. Germline V lookup: CDR1 MDHEN, CDR2 SYDVKM. Trimming cost V 1 base and J 9 bases, with 10 bases left between them. CDR3 amino acids: CASSLSTRVSPLHF. The CDR3 nucleotides are TGTGCCAGCAGTTTATCGACAAGGGTTTCACCCCTCCACTTT.

CDR3 nucleotides: TGTGCCAGCAGCCAAGGACTAGCGGGAGGGCCGACGGATACGCAGTATTTT. It yields the protein CASSQGLAGGPTDTQYF. This chain links TRBV3-1 with TRBJ2-3; 14 nucleotides match TRBD2. This CDR3 is 17 amino acids long. Germline trimming cut 1 base from V and 6 bases from J; bases unmatched to any gene: 6. Germline CDR1 is LGHDT and CDR2 is YNNKEL (reference sequence).

This clonotype was observed a few times. The chain uses TRBV10-3 and TRBJ2-1; 7 bases are shared with TRBD1. The germline V gene encodes CDR1 ENHRY and CDR2 SYGVKD. This CDR3 contains 13 residues. CDR3 DNA sequence: TGTGGTACAGGGGATAGGGCCTACAATGAGCAGTTCTTC. It translates to CGTGDRAYNEQFF.

This clonotype showed up many times. The CDR3 nucleotides read TGTGCCAGCAGCGTCCAGGGCGAGGGGTCTGGGGCCAACGTCCTGACTTTC. Amino acids: CASSVQGEGSGANVLTF. The chain uses TRBV7-6 and TRBJ2-6; D is perhaps TRBD1 or TRBD2 (5 bases each). Germline V gene data show CDR1 as SGHVS and CDR2 as FNYEAQ. V shed 5 bases and J shed 1 base, with 15 bases lying between them. The CDR3 loop spans 17 amino acids.

This clonotype occurred many times. This chain joins TRBV11-2 and TRBJ1-2, with a tentative D call TRBD1 (6 bases). CDR1 and CDR2 (germline): SGHAT, FQNNGV. The CDR3 is 14 residues long. The V end was cut by 5 bases, the J end by 7 bases, with 17 bases between. The CDR3 DNA follows: TGTGCCAGCAGCCTTAGGGGGGGCGCAGGTGGCTACACCTTC. This codes for CASSLRGGAGGYTF.

This clonotype was observed a few times. CDR3 region: CASSLMLGQGTYEQYF. CDR3 nucleotides: TGTGCCAGCAGTTTAATGCTGGGACAGGGGACCTACGAGCAGTACTTC. The chain carries TRBV12-3 or TRBV12-4 and TRBJ2-7, with 10 bases aligning to TRBD1. V shed 2 bases, J shed 2 bases, and the junction held 6 bases outside the gene matches. This CDR3 region has 16 residues.

The chain recombines TRBV6-2 or TRBV6-3 with TRBJ2-7; D is unclear. This CDR3 is built from 14 residues. Germline V CDR1 and CDR2: MNHEY, SVGEGT. V was trimmed by 7 bases and J by 8 bases, leaving 21 bases between them. CDR3 sequence reads: CASTPPGSLLQQYF. Written as DNA, the CDR3 is TGTGCCAGCACCCCACCGGGCAGCCTACTGCAGCAGTACTTC.

This chain joins TRBV6-2 or TRBV6-3 and TRBJ2-2; TRBD1 aligns across 9 bases. The germline V gene encodes CDR1 MNHEY and CDR2 SVGEGT. The CDR3 has 15 residues. The J segment lost 6 bases and the V segment lost 6 bases, leaving 8 bases of the junction unmatched. The CDR3 region is CASSIQGAQAGELFF. The CDR3 DNA is TGTGCCAGCAGCATACAGGGGGCGCAAGCCGGGGAGCTGTTTTTT.

As regards this clonotype: Being one base from a much bigger clone, this may be a read error. The CDR3 ends on some other residue instead of the conserved phenylalanine or tryptophan, so this is likely a read error. This chain joins TRBV28 and TRBJ1-3, with unresolved D. The CDR3 has 14 residues. V was trimmed by 1 base and J by 0 bases, leaving 4 bases between them. The V gene's germline CDR1 is MDHEN and CDR2 SYDVKM. The CDR3 loop reads CASSLLGSGNTIYL. CDR3 coding DNA: TGTGCCAGCAGTTTATTGGGCTCTGGAAACACCATATATCTT.

J is TRBJ1-1 and V is TRBV28; D is undetermined. V dropped 1 base and J dropped 5 bases, with 8 bases sitting between them. CDR3 length equals 13 residues. The germline V gene has CDR1 MDHEN and CDR2 SYDVKM. Written as DNA, the CDR3 is TGTGCCAGCAGTTTATTTGCGGAAACTGAAGCTTTCTTT. This encodes CASSLFAETEAFF.

J is TRBJ1-6 and V is TRBV5-1; 8 bases align to TRBD1. The CDR3 is made up of 16 amino acids. Germline V CDR1 and CDR2: SGHRS, YFSETQ. J lost 4 bases, V lost 0 bases, and 3 bases had no gene match. CDR3 amino acids: CASSLDRGNYNSPLHF. CDR3 in DNA: TGCGCCAGCAGCTTGGACAGGGGGAATTATAATTCACCCCTCCACTTT.

This clonotype was recorded many times. J is TRBJ2-7 and V is TRBV7-2; the match to TRBD2 covers 14 bases. With 5 bases clipped from V and 6 bases from J, the junction kept 6 bases outside the gene matches. This CDR3 has 15 amino acids. Germline V gene data show CDR1 as SGHTA and CDR2 as FQGNSA. Here the CDR3 DNA reads TGTGCCAGCAGCACCCAGACTAGCGGGAGGGGCGAGCAGTACTTC. Its protein is CASSTQTSGRGEQYF.

The chain employs TRBV23-1 and TRBJ2-1, with 11 bases lining up with TRBD2. TRBV23-1 is treated as an ORF (open reading frame) with a function not yet certain. J was trimmed by 0 bases and V by 6 bases; bases with no gene match: 10. The CDR3 spans 18 residues. The CDR3 reads CASSPGLAVRSSYNEQFF. CDR3 nucleotide sequence: TGCGCCAGCAGCCCGGGACTAGCGGTGAGAAGCTCCTACAATGAGCAGTTCTTC.

This clonotype was observed many times. This chain connects TRBV28 to TRBJ1-5, with D perhaps TRBD1 (5 bases). Trimming shortened V by 6 bases and J by 0 bases, and 9 bases separated the two germline ends. The CDR3 has 14 residues. CDR1 and CDR2 (germline): MDHEN, SYDVKM. Here the CDR3 reads CASRTTDSNQPQHF. As DNA, the CDR3 is TGTGCCAGCAGGACGACAGATAGCAATCAGCCCCAGCATTTT.

This clonotype was seen repeatedly, ten times or more. The chain is built from TRBV7-2 and TRBJ2-3; 9 bases match TRBD2. CDR3 length equals 15 residues. Germline V CDR1 and CDR2: SGHTA, FQGNSA. Trimming cost V 2 bases and J 5 bases; bases outside gene matches: 5. The CDR3 is CASSLNSGSIDTQYF. In DNA, the CDR3 is TGTGCCAGCAGCTTAAATAGCGGGAGTATAGATACGCAGTATTTT. Full variable domain (outside the CDR3, taken from reference TRBV7-2 and TRBJ2-3): GAGVSQSPSNKVTEKGKDVELRCDPISGHTALYWYRQSLGQGLEFLIYFQGNSAPDKSGLPSDRFSAERTGGSVSTLTIQRTQQEDSAVYLCASSLNSGSIDTQYFGPGTRLTVL.

In its sample, this clonotype was seen many times. This rearrangement joins TRBV7-2 to TRBJ2-2, with D tentatively TRBD1 (5 bases). From germline, CDR1 is SGHTA and CDR2 FQGNSA. CDR3 length: 13 amino acids. V lost 5 bases to trimming and J lost 7 bases, with 11 bases between them. CDR3 coding DNA: TGTGCCAGCAGCCCACAACAGGTCGGGGAGCTGTTTTTT. It specifies CASSPQQVGELFF. Variable domain in full (rest from reference TRBV7-2 and TRBJ2-2): GAGVSQSPSNKVTEKGKDVELRCDPISGHTALYWYRQSLGQGLEFLIYFQGNSAPDKSGLPSDRFSAERTGGSVSTLTIQRTQQEDSAVYLCASSPQQVGELFFGEGSRLTVL.

This clonotype was recorded many times. The genes are TRBV28 and TRBJ2-7, with D unclear. Germline assignment: CDR1 MDHEN and CDR2 SYDVKM. The CDR3 length is 12 residues. Trimming removed 3 bases at V and 3 bases at J, with 6 bases between. In nucleotides, the CDR3 is TGTGCCAGCAGTTTCGGTAGCTACGAGCAGTACTTC. Encoded protein: CASSFGSYEQYF.

The chain uses TRBV5-1 and TRBJ2-2; 8 bases match TRBD2. Per the germline V gene, CDR1 is SGHRS and CDR2 is YFSETQ. This CDR3 contains 15 residues. V was clipped by 3 bases and J by 1 base; unmatched bases: 2. CDR3 in amino acids: CASSYTSGNTGELFF. In nucleotides, the CDR3 is TGCGCCAGCAGCTATACTAGCGGGAACACCGGGGAGCTGTTTTTT. The variable domain in full, with the rest retrieved from reference TRBV5-1 and TRBJ2-2, is KAGVTQTPRYLIKTRGQQVTLSCSPISGHRSVSWYQQTPGQGLQFLFEYFSETQRNKGNFPGRFSGRQFSNSRSEMNVSTLELGDSALYLCASSYTSGNTGELFFGEGSRLTVL.

This clonotype is a singleton in its sample. This may arise from a read error, as a much more abundant clone is one base away. The V call is TRBV28, the J call TRBJ1-5; no clear D. Germline V gives CDR1 MDHEN, CDR2 SYDVKM. CDR3 length: 17 amino acids. The V end was cut by 4 bases, the J end by 0 bases, with 16 bases between. In DNA form, the CDR3 reads TGTGCCAGCAGTTCCATGGGAACAGAAAATAGCAATCAGCCCCAGCATTTT. As protein: CASSSMGTENSNQPQHF.

This clonotype was found many times. The rearrangement joins TRBV11-2 to TRBJ2-7; D is perhaps TRBD2 (6 bases). CDR1 SGHAT and CDR2 FQNNGV come from the germline V gene. This CDR3 has 14 residues. V lost 5 bases and J 2 bases, leaving 13 bases between the germline ends. The CDR3 DNA is TGTGCCAGCAGCAGTTCGTCGGGGGCCTACGAGCAGTACTTC. Amino acid sequence: CASSSSSGAYEQYF.

This clonotype was recorded a few times. This chain connects TRBV19 to TRBJ1-1; 8 bases match TRBD1. The germline V gene encodes CDR1 LNHDA and CDR2 SQIVND (reference sequence). Losses at the gene ends were 5 bases for V and 1 base for J; bases not matched to a gene: 6. CDR3 length: 15 residues. The CDR3 DNA reads as TGTGCCAGTAGTCCGGGGGGGACAGGGAACACTGAAGCTTTCTTT. Translated, it gives CASSPGGTGNTEAFF.